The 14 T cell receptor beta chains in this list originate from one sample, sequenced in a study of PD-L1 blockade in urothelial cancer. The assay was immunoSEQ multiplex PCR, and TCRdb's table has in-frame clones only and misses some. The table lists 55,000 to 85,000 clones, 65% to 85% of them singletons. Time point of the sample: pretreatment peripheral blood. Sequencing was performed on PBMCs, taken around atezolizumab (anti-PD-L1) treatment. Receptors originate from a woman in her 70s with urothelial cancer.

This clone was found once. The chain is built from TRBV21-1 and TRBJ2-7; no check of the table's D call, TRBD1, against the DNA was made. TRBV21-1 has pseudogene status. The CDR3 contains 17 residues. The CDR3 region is CASSKALWAGETYEQYF. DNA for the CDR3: TGTGCCAGCAGCAAAGCGCTCTGGGCAGGGGAAACCTACGAGCAGTACTTC.

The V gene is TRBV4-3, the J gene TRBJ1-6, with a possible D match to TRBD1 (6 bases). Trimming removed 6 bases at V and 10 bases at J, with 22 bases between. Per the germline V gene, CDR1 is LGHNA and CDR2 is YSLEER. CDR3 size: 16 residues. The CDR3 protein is CASRTGSGQLLSPLHF. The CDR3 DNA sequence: TGCGCCAGCAGGACCGGTTCCGGACAGCTACTCTCACCCCTCCACTTT.

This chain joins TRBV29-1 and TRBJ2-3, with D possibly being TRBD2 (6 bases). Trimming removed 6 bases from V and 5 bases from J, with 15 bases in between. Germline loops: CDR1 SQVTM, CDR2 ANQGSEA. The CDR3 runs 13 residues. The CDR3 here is CSVGGDRIDTQYF. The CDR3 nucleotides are TGCAGCGTGGGGGGAGACAGAATAGATACGCAGTATTTT.

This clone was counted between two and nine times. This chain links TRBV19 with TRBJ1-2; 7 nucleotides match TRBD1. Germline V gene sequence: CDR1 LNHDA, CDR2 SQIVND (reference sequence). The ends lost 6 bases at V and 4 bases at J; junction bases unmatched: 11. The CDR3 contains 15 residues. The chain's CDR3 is CASSIRGPGAYGYTF. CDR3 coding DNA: TGTGCCAGTAGCATAAGGGGGCCCGGGGCCTATGGCTACACCTTC. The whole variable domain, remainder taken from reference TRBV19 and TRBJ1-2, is DGGITQSPKYLFRKEGQNVTLSCEQNLNHDAMYWYRQDPGQGLRLIYYSQIVNDFQKGDIAEGYSVSREKKESFPLTVTSAQKNPTAFYLCASSIRGPGAYGYTFGSGTRLTVV.

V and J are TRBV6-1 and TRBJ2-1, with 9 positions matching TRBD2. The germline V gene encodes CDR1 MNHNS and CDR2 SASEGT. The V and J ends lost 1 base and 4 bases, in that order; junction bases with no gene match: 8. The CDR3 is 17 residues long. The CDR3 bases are TGTGCCAGCAGTGAAGGCGGCGCGGGAGGGATTTACAATGAGCAGTTCTTC. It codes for CASSEGGAGGIYNEQFF.

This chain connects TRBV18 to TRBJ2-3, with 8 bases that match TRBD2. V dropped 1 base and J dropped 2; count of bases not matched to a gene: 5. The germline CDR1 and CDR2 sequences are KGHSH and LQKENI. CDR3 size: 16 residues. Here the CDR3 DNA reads TGTGCCAGCTCACCACTTAGCGGGGTCTCCACAGATACGCAGTATTTT. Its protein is CASSPLSGVSTDTQYF.

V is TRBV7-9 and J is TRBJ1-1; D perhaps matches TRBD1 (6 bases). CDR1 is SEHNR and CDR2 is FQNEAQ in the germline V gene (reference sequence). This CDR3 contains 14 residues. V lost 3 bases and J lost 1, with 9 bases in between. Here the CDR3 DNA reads TGTGCCAGCAGCTTGGACAGACAGAACACTGAAGCTTTCTTT. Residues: CASSLDRQNTEAFF.

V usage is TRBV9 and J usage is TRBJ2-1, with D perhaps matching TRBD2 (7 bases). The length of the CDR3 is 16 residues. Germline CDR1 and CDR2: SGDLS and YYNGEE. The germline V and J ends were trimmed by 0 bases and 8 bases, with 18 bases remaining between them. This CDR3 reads CASSVGRGGRGHEQFF. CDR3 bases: TGTGCCAGCAGCGTAGGAAGGGGGGGCCGGGGGCATGAGCAGTTCTTC. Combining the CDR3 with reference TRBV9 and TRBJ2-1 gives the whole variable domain DSGVTQTPKHLITATGQRVTLRCSPRSGDLSVYWYQQSLDQGLQFLIQYYNGEERAKGNILERFSAQQFPDLHSELNLSSLELGDSALYFCASSVGRGGRGHEQFFGPGTRLTVL.

As DNA, the CDR3 is TGTGCCAGAAGCTTGGTGAAGGGGGCTACTGGAAACACCATATATTTT. This encodes CARSLVKGATGNTIYF. The genes are TRBV5-3 and TRBJ1-3; 7 bases fit TRBD1. TRBV5-3 is known as an ORF, though its function is uncertain. CDR3 length equals 16 residues. V dropped 0 bases and J dropped 2; count of bases not matched to a gene: 5.

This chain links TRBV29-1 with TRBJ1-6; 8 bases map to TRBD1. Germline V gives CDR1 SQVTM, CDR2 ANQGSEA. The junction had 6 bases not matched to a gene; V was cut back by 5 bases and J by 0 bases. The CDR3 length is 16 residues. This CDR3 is CSVSQGDSSYNSPLHF. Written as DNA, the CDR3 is TGCAGCGTTTCACAGGGGGACAGCTCCTATAATTCACCCCTCCACTTT.

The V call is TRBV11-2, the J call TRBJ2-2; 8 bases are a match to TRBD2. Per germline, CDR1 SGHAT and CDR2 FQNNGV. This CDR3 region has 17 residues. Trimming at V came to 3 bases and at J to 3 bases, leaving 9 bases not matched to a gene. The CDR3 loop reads CASSLRRGAGDTGELFF. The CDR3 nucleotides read TGTGCCAGCAGCTTGAGGCGGGGGGCAGGGGACACCGGGGAGCTGTTTTTT.

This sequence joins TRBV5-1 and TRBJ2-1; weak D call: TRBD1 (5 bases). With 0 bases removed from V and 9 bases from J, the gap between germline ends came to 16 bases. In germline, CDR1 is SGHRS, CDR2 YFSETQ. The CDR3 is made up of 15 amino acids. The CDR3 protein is CASSLAQGTFSEQFF. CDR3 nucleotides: TGCGCCAGCAGCTTGGCCCAGGGTACTTTTAGTGAGCAGTTCTTC.

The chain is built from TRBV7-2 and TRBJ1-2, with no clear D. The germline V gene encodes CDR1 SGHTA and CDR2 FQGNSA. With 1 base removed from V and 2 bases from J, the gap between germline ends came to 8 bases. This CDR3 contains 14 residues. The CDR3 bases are TGTGCCAGCAGCTTAGACAGAACGAACTATGGCTACACCTTC. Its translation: CASSLDRTNYGYTF.

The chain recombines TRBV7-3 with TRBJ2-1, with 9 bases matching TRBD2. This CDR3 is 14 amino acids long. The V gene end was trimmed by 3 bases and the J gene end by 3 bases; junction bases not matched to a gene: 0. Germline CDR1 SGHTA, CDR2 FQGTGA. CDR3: CASSFSGSYNEQFF. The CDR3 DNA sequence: TGTGCCAGCAGCTTTAGCGGGAGCTACAATGAGCAGTTCTTC.